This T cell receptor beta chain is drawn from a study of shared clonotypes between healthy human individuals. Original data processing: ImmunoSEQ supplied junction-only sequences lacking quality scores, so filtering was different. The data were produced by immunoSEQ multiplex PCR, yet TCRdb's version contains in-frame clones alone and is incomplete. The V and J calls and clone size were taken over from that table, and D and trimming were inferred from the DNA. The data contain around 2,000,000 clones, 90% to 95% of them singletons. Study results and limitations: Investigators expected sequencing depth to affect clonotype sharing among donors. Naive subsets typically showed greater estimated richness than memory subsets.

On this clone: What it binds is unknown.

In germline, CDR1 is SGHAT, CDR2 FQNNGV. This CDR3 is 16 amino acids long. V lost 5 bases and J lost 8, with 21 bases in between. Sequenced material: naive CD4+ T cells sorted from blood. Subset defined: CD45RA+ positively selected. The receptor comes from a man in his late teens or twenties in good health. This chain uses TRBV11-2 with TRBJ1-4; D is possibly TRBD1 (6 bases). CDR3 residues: CASSRRGAGSFEKLFF. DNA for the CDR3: TGTGCCAGCAGCCGGAGGGGGGCAGGGTCTTTCGAAAAACTGTTTTTT.